Below, one TCR beta chain is given with its context. The sample contains more than one DNA sequence encoding this CDR3. These data originate in a study of shared clonotypes between healthy human individuals. TCRdb keeps only in-frame clones here, not all; method: immunoSEQ multiplex PCR. The sample records about 700,000 clones, 74% being singletons. Germline CDR1 and CDR2: SGHTA and FQGNSA. Trimming took off 0 bases at V and 4 bases at J, with 7 bases between the two ends. The CDR3 runs to 14 residues. The V call is TRBV7-2, the J call TRBJ2-1; D is undetermined. Sequenced input: memory CD4+ T cells sorted from blood. Subset here: CD45RA-negative fraction. The sequence came from a woman aged 30 to 39 in good health. The CDR3, as DNA: TGTGCCAGCAGCTTAGCGTCGGTTTACAATGAGCAGTTCTTC. Translation: CASSLASVYNEQFF.